The present entry profiles one TCR beta chain with its context. Other DNA sequences in the sample encode the same CDR3. This sample is part of a study of shared clonotypes between healthy human individuals. This table comes from immunoSEQ multiplex PCR, and its TCRdb copy is limited to in-frame clones, with some not included. The sample comprises about 990,000 clones, around three quarters of which are singletons, and 0.55% to 0.7% rests with the top ten. The V and J ends lost 0 bases and 7 bases respectively, with 5 bases between them. The CDR3 spans 13 residues. Per the germline V gene, CDR1 is SGHRS and CDR2 is YFSETQ.

This receptor was taken from a man younger than 30 in good health. Some clones in this sample may be carry-over from other donors' samples. Sequenced material: memory CD4+ T cells from PBMCs. As to subset: CD45RA-negative fraction. The chain couples TRBV5-1 to TRBJ1-6; D uncertain. CDR3 sequence: CASSLGYNSPLHF. CDR3 DNA sequence: TGCGCCAGCAGCTTGGGGTACAATTCACCCCTCCACTTT.